The next 21 T cell receptor beta chains were all read from a single sample in a study of T cell responses to AZD1222 COVID-19 vaccine. Repertoires were generated with immunoSEQ multiplex PCR, while TCRdb's copy carries only in-frame clones and drops some. Of 110,000 or so clones in the sample, roughly 89% were seen once. This specimen consisted of peripheral blood, obtained on day 0 of MenACWY control vaccination. All receptors derive from an adult in good health.

The genes are TRBV30 and TRBJ1-5, with D unclear. V lost 0 bases and J 5 bases, leaving 20 bases between the germline ends. The germline gives CDR1 GTSNPN, CDR2 SVGIG (reference sequence). The CDR3 is made up of 17 amino acids. CDR3 sequence: CAWSVLRTPYPHQPQHF. In DNA, the CDR3 is TGTGCCTGGAGTGTACTAAGGACTCCCTATCCCCATCAGCCCCAGCATTTT.

V is TRBV4-2 and J is TRBJ2-3, with TRBD2 identical over 15 bases. V dropped 0 bases and J dropped 2; count of bases not matched to a gene: 15. The CDR3 is made up of 22 amino acids. CDR1 and CDR2 (germline): LGHNA, YNFKEQ. In nucleotides, the CDR3 is TGTGCCAGCAGCCAAGATTCTTCCCGGGGACTAGCGGGGGGTGCCACCACAGATACGCAGTATTTT. Translation gives CASSQDSSRGLAGGATTDTQYF.

The gene calls are TRBV6-1 and TRBJ2-7; a weak D match, TRBD2 (5 bases). The CDR3 consists of 14 residues. V lost 1 base to trimming and J lost 2 bases, with 9 bases between them. Germline values: CDR1 MNHNS, CDR2 SASEGT. The CDR3 DNA is TGTGCCAGCAGTGAAGGCCGGGGTACCTACGAGCAGTACTTC. This encodes CASSEGRGTYEQYF.

The table lists this clone with a few counts. The CDR3 DNA reads TGTGCCAGCAGCTTGGGACAGGGGGCTGATGGCTACACCTTC. Amino acids: CASSLGQGADGYTF. The rearrangement uses TRBV11-2 and TRBJ1-2; 12 bases match TRBD1. Germline assignment: CDR1 SGHAT and CDR2 FQNNGV. The J segment lost 6 bases and the V segment lost 3 bases, leaving 2 bases of the junction unmatched. This CDR3 is built from 14 residues.

The genes are TRBV24-1 and TRBJ2-3; D remains unclear. The CDR3 consists of 13 residues. Germline CDR1 KGHDR, CDR2 SFDVKD. Trimming removed 0 bases from V and 6 bases from J, with 6 bases in between. As DNA, the CDR3 is TGTGCCACCAGTGATTTGTACGCGGATACGCAGTATTTT. Residues: CATSDLYADTQYF.

The CDR3, as DNA: TGCAGCGTCCGACATTCCTACGAGCAGTACTTC. This translates into CSVRHSYEQYF. This chain uses TRBV29-1 with TRBJ2-7; D gene unclear. This CDR3 has 11 amino acids. V was shortened by 6 bases and J by 1 base, with 7 bases between the two germline ends. Germline V gives CDR1 SQVTM, CDR2 ANQGSEA.

This rearrangement joins TRBV5-4 to TRBJ1-2; D remains unclear. CDR1 and CDR2 from the germline V gene are SGHNT and YYREEE (reference sequence). The CDR3 loop spans 15 amino acids. V was shortened by 0 bases and J by 7 bases, with 16 bases between the two germline ends. The CDR3 nucleotides read TGTGCCAGCAGCTTGGAGGTTGTGGGTAATGGTGGCTACACCTTC. Amino acids: CASSLEVVGNGGYTF.

This chain links TRBV6-2 or TRBV6-3 with TRBJ1-6, with unresolved D. Germline V gene data show CDR1 as MNHEY and CDR2 as SVGEGT. Trimming took 5 bases from V and 7 from J, leaving 15 bases between them. The length of the CDR3 is 15 residues. CDR3 nucleotides: TGTGCCAGCAGTGTCACTAATACCGGCAATTCACCCCTCCACTTT. Translated, it gives CASSVTNTGNSPLHF.

V and J are TRBV7-8 and TRBJ2-5, with 9 bases fitting TRBD2. Germline V gene sequence: CDR1 SGHVS, CDR2 FQNEAQ. The CDR3 has 18 residues. V lost 0 bases and J lost 1; bases outside the gene matches: 9. The CDR3 protein is CASSLALGSGGSQETQYF. The DNA of the CDR3 is TGTGCCAGCAGCTTAGCGCTGGGGAGCGGGGGGTCCCAAGAGACCCAGTACTTC.

This rearrangement joins TRBV10-2 to TRBJ2-3; 11 nucleotides align to TRBD2. V shed 5 bases, J shed 5 bases, and the junction held 6 bases outside the gene matches. This CDR3 has 15 amino acids. Looked up from germline, CDR1 is WSHSY and CDR2 is SAAADI. The CDR3 nucleotides are TGCGCCAGCAGTCCTTTTAGCGGGGGGGGAGATACGCAGTATTTT. Protein product: CASSPFSGGGDTQYF.

The V call is TRBV5-8, the J call TRBJ1-1; 7 bases are a match to TRBD1. The CDR3 contains 14 residues. Germline values: CDR1 SGHTS, CDR2 YDEGEE. With V trimmed by 1 base and J by 4 bases, 4 bases remained unmatched. In DNA form, the CDR3 reads TGTGCCAGCAGCTTGAGGGGGCTCGGCACTGAAGCTTTCTTT. Translation: CASSLRGLGTEAFF.

The V call is TRBV30, the J call TRBJ1-1; D not resolved. The CDR3 runs to 12 residues. Germline V gives CDR1 GTSNPN, CDR2 SVGIG (reference sequence). The V and J ends lost 8 bases and 6 bases respectively, with 16 bases between them. The CDR3 reads CAGEMGSAEAFF. In nucleotides, the CDR3 is TGTGCCGGGGAAATGGGGTCCGCTGAAGCTTTCTTT.

V usage is TRBV5-1 and J usage is TRBJ2-5; D remains ambiguous. V shed 4 bases and J shed 2 bases, with 12 bases lying between them. Germline V lookup: CDR1 SGHRS, CDR2 YFSETQ. The CDR3 covers 14 residues. The CDR3 nucleotides read TGCGCCAGCAGCCCCTCCGTGGGGCAAGAGACCCAGTACTTC. Encoded protein: CASSPSVGQETQYF.

The chain uses TRBV5-1 and TRBJ1-5; a weak D match, TRBD1 (5 bases). CDR3 length: 14 residues. Germline CDR1 reads SGHRS; CDR2 reads YFSETQ. V lost 2 bases, J lost 7 bases, and 13 bases lay in between. CDR3 bases: TGCGCCAGCAGCTTTAGGCAGGGCGACCAGCCCCAGCATTTT. It encodes CASSFRQGDQPQHF.

The J gene is TRBJ1-5, the V gene TRBV5-6; tentatively, D is TRBD1 (6 bases). Per germline, CDR1 SGHDT and CDR2 YYEEEE. The CDR3 runs to 15 residues. With 4 bases removed from V and 6 bases from J, the gap between germline ends came to 17 bases. In nucleotides, the CDR3 is TGTGCCAGCAGCATCTTAGGGGGGGAAGGTCAGCCCCAGCATTTT. It yields the protein CASSILGGEGQPQHF.

The chain has TRBV3-1 (or the pseudogene TRBV3-2) and TRBJ1-2; D perhaps matches TRBD1 (5 bases). V was pared by 0 bases and J by 7 bases, with 15 bases between. The CDR3 loop spans 15 amino acids. Per germline, CDR1 LGHDT and CDR2 YNNKEL (reference sequence). In nucleotides, the CDR3 is TGTGCCAGCAGCCAAGAGGGCCAGGGAGCCTCTGGCTACACCTTC. It specifies CASSQEGQGASGYTF.

As DNA, the CDR3 is TGTGCCTGGAGTGTAGCCGGGACTAACTATGGCTACACCTTC. It encodes CAWSVAGTNYGYTF. This rearrangement joins TRBV30 to TRBJ1-2; D is undetermined. Germline V gene lookup returns CDR1 GTSNPN and CDR2 SVGIG (reference sequence). The ends were cut back, 0 bases at V and 0 bases at J, with 8 bases in the middle. The CDR3 has 14 residues.

The chain combines TRBV6-4 with TRBJ1-1; possibly TRBD1 for D (5 bases). V was cut by 6 bases and J by 3 bases, with 14 bases left in between. Germline CDR1 and CDR2: MRHNA and SNTAGT. This CDR3 contains 14 residues. The CDR3 nucleotides are TGTGCCAGCAGAGAATCAGGGTATGACACTGAAGCTTTCTTT. The encoded protein is CASRESGYDTEAFF.

This chain uses TRBV7-9 with TRBJ2-1; 12 nucleotides align to TRBD2. CDR1 SEHNR and CDR2 FQNEAQ come from the germline V gene (reference sequence). The CDR3 contains 20 residues. Trimming removed 5 bases from V and 0 bases from J; junction bases left unmatched: 14. The CDR3 bases are TGTGCCAGCAGCACCCAGACCGGGACTAGCGGGCGCAGCTCCTACAATGAGCAGTTCTTC. Translating it yields CASSTQTGTSGRSSYNEQFF.

In its sample, this clone was seen a few times. This chain connects TRBV5-4 to TRBJ2-3; unclear D gene. The CDR3 extends over 15 amino acids. V was trimmed by 2 bases and J by 1 base, leaving 11 bases between them. The V gene's germline CDR1 is SGHNT and CDR2 YYREEE (reference sequence). CDR3 loop: CASSFVTRGTDTQYF. The CDR3, as DNA: TGTGCCAGCAGCTTCGTGACCCGCGGCACAGATACGCAGTATTTT.

Only a few counts were recorded for this clone. The CDR3 sequence is CASSSQGRDEKLFF. The CDR3 DNA reads as TGTGCCAGCAGTTCGCAGGGGAGGGATGAAAAACTGTTTTTT. The chain joins TRBV6-5 to TRBJ1-4; D might be TRBD1 (6 bases). The CDR3 is 14 residues long. Germline V gene sequence: CDR1 MNHEY, CDR2 SVGAGI. V lost 4 bases, J lost 6 bases, and 12 bases lay in between.